Following are 16 T cell receptor beta chains from one sample sequenced in a study of blood T cell repertoires in COVID-19. Generated by immunoSEQ multiplex PCR, the TCRdb table keeps only in-frame clones and is missing some. The data show hundreds of thousands of clones, just over 85% seen once. The sample comprised peripheral blood. All receptors come from a woman between 25 and 40 years old with active or convalescent COVID-19.

The chain links TRBV15 to TRBJ1-2; D not resolved. The V end lost 0 bases, the J end lost 2 bases, and 10 bases lay between the germline ends. Per germline, CDR1 LNHNV and CDR2 YYDKDF (reference sequence). The CDR3 totals 15 residues. CDR3 coding DNA: TGTGCCACCAGCAGAGATGTTGGAGCGAACTATGGCTACACCTTC. Translated, it gives CATSRDVGANYGYTF. Supplemented by reference TRBV15 and TRBJ1-2, the full variable domain reads DAMVIQNPRYQVTQFGKPVTLSCSQTLNHNVMYWYQQKSSQAPKLLFHYYDKDFNNEADTPDNFQSRRPNTSFCFLDIRSPGLGDTAMYLCATSRDVGANYGYTFGSGTRLTVV.

The V and J genes are TRBV6-6 and TRBJ2-7, with TRBD1 identical over 7 bases. Germline-derived CDR1 and CDR2 are MNHNY and SVGAGI (reference sequence). J gave up 4 bases and V 6 bases, and 12 bases lay outside the gene matches. The length of the CDR3 is 15 residues. The CDR3 protein is CASSQTGVGRYEQYF. The CDR3, as DNA: TGTGCCAGCAGCCAAACAGGGGTCGGCCGATACGAGCAGTACTTC.

This clone was recorded only once. The gene calls are TRBV19 and TRBJ2-7; perhaps TRBD1 as D (5 bases). Trimming took 6 bases from V and 2 from J, leaving 11 bases between them. This CDR3 is built from 13 residues. Germline lookup yields CDR1 LNHDA and CDR2 SQIVND (reference sequence). In DNA form, the CDR3 reads TGTGCCAGTAGGCCAGGGCCCACCTACGAGCAGTACTTC. This encodes CASRPGPTYEQYF.

The chain combines TRBV7-2 with TRBJ1-1; D unclear. From germline, CDR1 is SGHTA and CDR2 FQGNSA. V shed 2 bases and J shed 1 base, with 11 bases lying between them. This CDR3 contains 15 residues. This CDR3 is CASSLSGLKNTEAFF. CDR3 nucleotides: TGTGCCAGCAGCTTAAGTGGACTTAAGAACACTGAAGCTTTCTTT. Looking up the rest from reference TRBV7-2 and TRBJ1-1 gives the full variable domain: GAGVSQSPSNKVTEKGKDVELRCDPISGHTALYWYRQSLGQGLEFLIYFQGNSAPDKSGLPSDRFSAERTGGSVSTLTIQRTQQEDSAVYLCASSLSGLKNTEAFFGQGTRLTVV.

The V and J genes are TRBV11-3 and TRBJ1-1, with TRBD1 matching over 8 bases. This CDR3 has 13 amino acids. Germline V lookup: CDR1 SGHNT, CDR2 YENEEA. V lost 3 bases, J lost 4 bases, and 1 base stayed unmatched. The CDR3 sequence is CASSLGQVTEAFF. The CDR3 nucleotides are TGTGCCAGCAGCTTGGGACAGGTCACTGAAGCTTTCTTT.

The chain carries TRBV6-6 and TRBJ1-5, with D possibly matching TRBD1 (6 bases). In germline, CDR1 is MNHNY, CDR2 SVGAGI (reference sequence). Trimming removed 7 bases from V and 1 base from J, with 11 bases in between. The CDR3 sequence is 14 residues long. CDR3 residues: CASNAQGSNQPQHF. CDR3 in DNA: TGTGCCAGCAACGCCCAGGGGAGCAATCAGCCCCAGCATTTT.

The rearrangement joins TRBV30 to TRBJ1-5; TRBD1 matches 7 bases. The germline gives CDR1 GTSNPN, CDR2 SVGIG (reference sequence). This CDR3 region has 13 residues. CDR3 residues: CAVDRDSNQPQHF. CDR3 bases: TGTGCTGTAGACAGGGATTCCAATCAGCCCCAGCATTTT.

The V gene is TRBV6-5, the J gene TRBJ2-7, with D unclear. The CDR3 runs to 12 residues. V gave up 7 bases and J gave up 3 bases, with 10 bases separating them. Germline loops: CDR1 MNHEY, CDR2 SVGAGI. CDR3 protein: CASISVGYEQYF. DNA of the CDR3: TGTGCCAGCATCTCGGTTGGCTACGAGCAGTACTTC.

The V and J genes are TRBV4-1 and TRBJ2-7; 16 bases are shared with TRBD2. The V and J ends lost 4 bases and 1 base, in that order; junction bases with no gene match: 7. Germline V gene data show CDR1 as MGHRA and CDR2 as YSYEKL. CDR3 size: 18 residues. CDR3 sequence reads: CASSPGLAGGPMSYEQYF. The CDR3 DNA sequence: TGCGCCAGCAGCCCGGGACTAGCGGGAGGGCCCATGTCCTACGAGCAGTACTTC.

The chain is built from TRBV5-1 and TRBJ1-4; D might be TRBD1 (6 bases). Germline values: CDR1 SGHRS, CDR2 YFSETQ. This CDR3 has 16 amino acids. V was clipped by 4 bases and J by 0 bases, with 13 bases between them. The CDR3 is CASSPWTAATNEKLFF. The CDR3 region has the DNA TGCGCCAGCAGCCCGTGGACAGCTGCAACTAATGAAAAACTGTTTTTT.

V and J are TRBV5-6 and TRBJ2-5; 9 nucleotides match TRBD1. The CDR3 extends over 16 amino acids. Germline V lookup: CDR1 SGHDT, CDR2 YYEEEE. With 4 bases clipped from V and 3 bases from J, the junction kept 10 bases outside the gene matches. The CDR3: CASSHGAGQGKETQYF. CDR3 in DNA: TGTGCCAGCAGCCACGGGGCGGGACAGGGTAAAGAGACCCAGTACTTC.

V and J are TRBV10-3 and TRBJ1-6; D remains ambiguous. From germline, CDR1 is ENHRY and CDR2 SYGVKD. Trimming removed 3 bases from V and 10 bases from J, with 10 bases in between. The CDR3 contains 13 residues. The CDR3 reads CAISERVQSPLHF. CDR3 nucleotide sequence: TGTGCCATCAGTGAACGGGTACAATCACCCCTCCACTTT.

This clone was counted ten times or more. The chain carries TRBV29-1 and TRBJ1-1; D call uncertain. CDR1 is SQVTM and CDR2 is ANQGSEA in the germline V gene. This CDR3 comprises 13 residues. Trimming took 6 bases from V and 2 from J, leaving 13 bases between them. The CDR3 here is CSVPLNANTEAFF. The CDR3 DNA follows: TGCAGCGTACCACTCAACGCCAACACTGAAGCTTTCTTT.

The chain couples TRBV6-5 to TRBJ1-2; 8 bases are a match to TRBD1. The junction had 1 base not matched to a gene; V was cut back by 4 bases and J by 3 bases. The CDR3 runs to 13 residues. Germline assignment: CDR1 MNHEY and CDR2 SVGAGI. CDR3 DNA: TGTGCCAGCAGTTCGGACAGGGACTATGGCTACACCTTC. It specifies CASSSDRDYGYTF.

The chain is built from TRBV6-1 and TRBJ2-1; tentative D call: TRBD2 (7 bases). The germline CDR1 and CDR2 sequences are MNHNS and SASEGT. V dropped 4 bases and J dropped 0 bases, with 19 bases sitting between them. This CDR3 contains 18 residues. The CDR3 DNA is TGTGCCAGCAGTGCCCCCCGGGGGGCGTTGGGCTCCTACAATGAGCAGTTCTTC. Residues: CASSAPRGALGSYNEQFF.

Here the CDR3 reads CASSQDALGPDTQYF. CDR3 DNA: TGTGCCAGCAGCCAAGACGCCCTTGGGCCAGATACGCAGTATTTT. The chain employs TRBV3-1 (or the pseudogene TRBV3-2) and TRBJ2-3; the D is unclear. The CDR3 is 15 amino acids. The V end was cut by 0 bases, the J end by 4 bases, with 11 bases between. In germline, CDR1 is LGHDT, CDR2 YNNKEL (reference sequence).